This T cell receptor beta chain appears in the sequencing data of a study of Ad26.COV2.S vaccination and SARS-CoV-2 variants (dated by TCRdb to about 2021). Study-wide context: Donors in the vaccine arm were drawn from COV1001, a phase I-IIa trial of Ad26.COV2.S in healthy adults that was multicentre, randomized, double-blind and placebo-controlled. Throughout the experiments and outcome assessment, investigators stayed blinded to trial group allocation. Participants in the trial were split at random into five groups of five each, receiving low-dose or high-dose Ad26.COV2.S once or twice, or else placebo on both occasions. Sequencing of the TCRbeta repertoire served to evaluate the specificity and breadth of SARS-CoV-2-reactive T cell receptors following Ad26.COV2.S vaccination. Ad26.COV2.S was given intramuscularly at 5x10^10 or 1x10^11 viral particles, as a single shot or as two shots 56 days apart. A total of approximately 30 samples were included in the TCR-sequenced set, comprising approximately 20 Ad26.COV2.S vaccine recipients, 5 placebo recipients and 8 SARS-CoV-2 convalescent individuals. On the study overall, not on this receptor specifically: The study was not powered for comparison of responses between vaccine doses or regimens. Non-spike TCR breadth was comparable between vaccine and placebo recipients, consistent with the vaccine containing only spike. After vaccination, spike-specific CD8+ and CD4+ T cell responses were reported to show substantial breadth. It was noted by the authors that total T cell responses may have been underestimated by the TCR breadth and depth analyses. Higher spike-specific TCR breadth was observed in Ad26.COV2.S recipients than in placebo recipients (P = 0.0014).

The treatment or condition label, as the study defines it: over 15 received Ad26.COV2.S at low or high dose, single or two shots; about 5 received placebo; per-sample allocation not given. Repertoires of vaccine and placebo recipients were sequenced from samples collected on day 63 after the first injection. In Cohort 1b, some 25 adults aged 18-55 years were enrolled at a single site in Boston, USA, between 29 July and 7 August 2020. Ad26.COV2.S was a replication-incompetent adenovirus type 26 vector that expressed a prefusion-stabilized SARS-CoV-2 spike protein derived from the original Wuhan strain. The immunoSEQ Assay was the method used to sequence TCRbeta CDR3 regions. After extraction, genomic DNA underwent amplification by bias-controlled multiplex PCR, followed by high-throughput sequencing. The paper's data handling went like this. Collapsing and filtering of sequences were performed to quantify the absolute abundance of each unique TCRbeta CDR3 region. T cell fraction was estimated by normalizing TCRbeta template counts to usable DNA, with usable DNA measured through amplification of reference genes found in all nucleated cells. Repertoire TCRs were annotated as SARS-CoV-2-specific when V gene, CDR3 amino acid sequence and J gene were exactly matched to a known reactive TCR set. The reference SARS-CoV-2 TCR set came from MIRA and was filtered for enrichment in COVID-19-positive ImmuneCODE repertoires, removing public or cross-reactive TCRs. Based on the MIRA antigens, annotated TCRs were further analysed at the level of specific ORF or position within ORF. Breadth was defined as the number of annotated unique rearrangements divided by the total number of unique productive rearrangements, and depth was defined as the summed frequency of the annotated unique rearrangements. Two-sided Wilcoxon rank-sum tests were used to compare TCR breadth between groups. Not all clones reach the TCRdb copy of this immuneACCESS table, which keeps in-frame sequences only. Checked studies attribute under half of the gap to unresolved V genes and leave the rest unexplained. V and J calls and clone size come straight from that table; D and trimming were deduced from the DNA. The sample table holds about 330,000 clones, of which 90% were seen once. About 5.4% of the sample rests with the top ten.

For this clone: No antigen is known for it. No clone much larger than this one lies a single base away; base qualities are absent.

The TCR sequence derives from a person between 18 and 59 years old who received the Ad26.COV2.S COVID-19 vaccine or a placebo. Sequenced here: peripheral blood, sampled in a trial of Ad26.COV2.S vaccine versus placebo.

CDR3 reads: CAWRTPGTGRKYAGYTF. The nucleotide sequence is given as TGTGCCTGGAGGACCCCCGGGACAGGGCGGAAATATGCGGGCTACACCTTC. The receptor chain draws on TRBV30 and TRBJ1-2, and 9 junctional nucleotides match TRBD1. Compared with germline, V lacks 3 bases and J lacks 8 bases; bases without a gene match: 19. The CDR3, from cysteine to phenylalanine, totals 17 residues. The CDR3 DNA has 51 bases and is translated from base 1. Reading the germline V gene (reference sequence) gives CDR1 GTSNPN and CDR2 SVGIG. The full variable domain, with segments outside the CDR3 supplied by the reference TRBV30 and TRBJ1-2 proteins, appears as SQTIHQWPATLVQPVGSPLSLECTVEGTSNPNLYWYRQAAGRGLQLLFYSVGIGQISSEVPQNLSASRPQDRQFILSSKKLLLSDSGFYLCAWRTPGTGRKYAGYTFGSGTRLTVV.